The 9 T cell receptor beta chains given below trace back to one sample, sequenced in a study of blood T cell repertoires in COVID-19. Data came from immunoSEQ multiplex PCR; TCRdb stores just in-frame clones and leaves some out. The sample has almost 70,000 clones, 65% to 85% seen once; the top ten hold 16%. The sequencing input was peripheral blood. These receptors all come from a man in his sixties with acute or convalescent COVID-19.

The rearrangement links TRBV5-6 to TRBJ1-4; 7 bases match TRBD1. Trimming took 2 bases from V and 6 from J; bases not matched to a gene: 7. Germline-derived CDR1 and CDR2 are SGHDT and YYEEEE. The CDR3 covers 15 residues. CDR3 protein: CASSLLDREYEKLFF. As DNA, the CDR3 is TGTGCCAGCAGCTTACTCGACAGGGAATATGAAAAACTGTTTTTT.

V is TRBV6-5 and J is TRBJ2-7; 7 bases match TRBD1. CDR1 and CDR2 from the germline V gene are MNHEY and SVGAGI. V shed 8 bases and J 1 base; nucleotides not matched to a gene: 2. The CDR3 loop spans 12 amino acids. CDR3 protein: CASQGVSYEQYF. For the CDR3, the DNA is TGTGCCAGCCAGGGGGTTTCCTACGAGCAGTACTTC.

This clone was counted a few times. The J gene is TRBJ2-2, the V gene TRBV7-9; TRBD2 matches at 8 bases. This CDR3 has 18 amino acids. V was clipped by 5 bases and J by 0 bases; unmatched bases: 11. Germline loops: CDR1 SEHNR, CDR2 FQNEAQ (reference sequence). CDR3 in amino acids: CASSPENRGGSNTGELFF. In nucleotides, the CDR3 is TGTGCCAGCAGCCCCGAGAACCGGGGGGGCTCGAACACCGGGGAGCTGTTTTTT.

This clone has just one count. The chain combines TRBV19 with TRBJ1-2; D uncertain. V dropped 3 bases and J dropped 6 bases, with 11 bases sitting between them. The germline V gene has CDR1 LNHDA and CDR2 SQIVND (reference sequence). This CDR3 region has 13 residues. The CDR3 is CASSISGENGYTF. CDR3 bases: TGTGCCAGTAGTATTTCTGGGGAGAATGGCTACACCTTC.

This clone came up once. The V call is TRBV6-2 or TRBV6-3, the J call TRBJ2-2, with D unresolved. The V end lost 0 bases, the J end lost 6 bases, and 8 bases lay between the germline ends. CDR3 length equals 14 residues. Germline V lookup: CDR1 MNHEY, CDR2 SVGEGT. CDR3 sequence: CASSYSTGPGELFF. The CDR3 nucleotides are TGTGCCAGCAGTTACTCAACGGGTCCCGGGGAGCTGTTTTTT.

The chain employs TRBV7-9 and TRBJ2-7; 8 bases align to TRBD1. This CDR3 has 15 residues. The germline CDR1 and CDR2 sequences are SEHNR and FQNEAQ (reference sequence). The ends lost 4 bases at V and 9 bases at J; junction bases unmatched: 14. CDR3 loop: CASSSDRDLVSLQYF. The CDR3, as DNA: TGTGCCAGCAGCTCGGACAGGGATCTTGTTTCGTTGCAGTACTTC.

The V and J genes are TRBV7-2 and TRBJ1-6; D not certain. The germline V gene has CDR1 SGHTA and CDR2 FQGNSA. The CDR3 totals 18 residues. V lost 5 bases and J 9 bases, leaving 26 bases between the germline ends. CDR3 sequence (DNA): TGTGCCAGCAGCCTAAGCAGACAAAGGACTGGAGTGGGTTCACCCCTCCACTTT. It specifies CASSLSRQRTGVGSPLHF.

This rearrangement joins TRBV5-6 to TRBJ1-2; TRBD1 might be the D (5 bases). Germline CDR1 reads SGHDT; CDR2 reads YYEEEE. The CDR3 spans 16 residues. Trimming shortened V by 3 bases and J by 6 bases, and 21 bases separated the two germline ends. The CDR3 sequence is CASSSNMRDLVNGYTF. CDR3 sequence (DNA): TGTGCCAGCAGCTCTAATATGCGGGACTTAGTTAATGGCTACACCTTC.

The sample holds one count of this clone. The J gene is TRBJ2-3, the V gene TRBV5-1; D not resolved. With 0 bases removed from V and 6 bases from J, the gap between germline ends came to 5 bases. Germline V gene sequence: CDR1 SGHRS, CDR2 YFSETQ. CDR3 size: 12 residues. CDR3 residues: CASSLAGDTQYF. The CDR3 DNA sequence: TGCGCCAGCAGCTTGGCAGGCGATACGCAGTATTTT. The whole variable domain, remainder taken from reference TRBV5-1 and TRBJ2-3, is KAGVTQTPRYLIKTRGQQVTLSCSPISGHRSVSWYQQTPGQGLQFLFEYFSETQRNKGNFPGRFSGRQFSNSRSEMNVSTLELGDSALYLCASSLAGDTQYFGPGTRLTVL.